This entry concerns a single T cell receptor beta chain. The antigen this receptor binds is unknown. Qualities for individual bases were not recorded, and no much larger clone is one base off. The data are from a study of identical twins (dated by TCRdb to about 2016). Concerning the study at large: TCR alpha and beta repertoires from monozygotic twins, unrelated adults of various ages and cord blood were deep-sequenced to test whether fetal clonotypes persist. Replicate twin experiments were performed at different times using different library preparation protocols to rule out contamination. Paper-wide results and their limitations: Compared with coincidental sharing between unrelated individuals, an excess of low generation-probability sequences was observed among out-of-frame TCR alpha sequences shared between twins. Because the same donors could not be followed over many years, conclusions were based on cross-sectional statistical analysis. Abundant cord blood beta clonotypes had fewer insertions, young adult naive repertoires showed a similar but weaker trend, and memory repertoires showed no such trend. Out-of-frame TCR alpha sharing in monozygotic twins was systematically underestimated by recombination models, whereas sharing between unrelated individuals was in agreement with the recombination models. Invariant T cells such as MAIT and iNKT could partly confound zero-insertion analyses, though diverse VJ usage argued against this for most clonotypes. Excess twin sharing in beta out-of-frame sequences was weaker because fewer shared sequences lowered the signal-to-noise ratio.

Only healthy Caucasian donors were included. Three pairs of female monozygotic twins, all aged roughly 18 to 30 years, made up the twin cohort. Miltenyi CD45RO+ enrichment and human naive T-cell isolation kits were used to isolate memory (CD45RO+) and naive T cells from PBMC. Library creation used 5' RACE. Sequencer: Illumina HiSeq 2000. Template switching introduced a universal primer binding site; the final cDNA contained a unique molecular identifier, enabling accurate counting of TCR cDNA molecules. First-strand cDNA for TCR alpha and beta chains was synthesized from specific primers in the conserved constant-segment region. To control for contamination, every cDNA library carried two barcodes: a SMART-Mk sample barcode plus Illumina barcodes. TruSeq adapter sequences and Illumina sample barcodes were added in two successive PCR steps. The TCR alpha and beta cDNA libraries were sequenced on the Illumina HiSeq platform using custom primers. The paper's data handling went like this. Raw reads were processed with MiGEC to extract unique molecular identifiers, and MiXCR was used to determine CDR3 positions. Recombination models were inferred per individual with the repgenHMM and IGoR tools using an EM algorithm. Shared clonotype analysis was performed with the tcR package in R, normalizing sharing by the product of cloneset sizes. To study raw recombination without the effects of thymic and clonal selection, out-of-frame nonproductive sequences were analyzed. TCRdb reprocessing: public reads trimmed at Q25 with fastp, clones called with MiXCR, in-frame beta chains kept. All rows with the same CDR3 protein become a single entry with the most common DNA and genes. TCRdb's processing, not the authors' own work, is the source of the V and J calls. Present in this sample are under 300,000 distinct CDR3 sequences, more than 9.5% of which were seen just once. The top ten constitute under 4.5% of the sample.

Relative to germline, V is missing 2 bases and J is missing 5 bases, with 4 bases of the junction outside any gene match. The germline V gene yields SGHRS for CDR1 and YFSETQ for CDR2. Inclusive of the bounding cysteine and phenylalanine, the CDR3 is 14 residues long. The DNA shown is the 42-base CDR3, in frame from base 1. The sample also formed part of further work on yellow fever vaccine responses in identical twins. That second report states: The authors reported that the T cell response to vaccination in identical twins appeared partly convergent and partly personalized. In identical twins, the study followed T cell clones that responded to the vaccine with precision.

The sequence joins TRBV5-1 to TRBJ1-1; 9 bases in between match TRBD1. Sequencing was carried out using memory (CD45RO+) T cells sorted from blood. The cell subset or site tag for this specimen amounts to: CD45RO+ enriched T cells. This TCR came from a woman aged 18-30 years in good health. The nucleotide sequence is given as TGCGCCAGCAGCTTACGGGGACAGGGTACTGAAGCTTTCTTT. Protein translation: CASSLRGQGTEAFF.